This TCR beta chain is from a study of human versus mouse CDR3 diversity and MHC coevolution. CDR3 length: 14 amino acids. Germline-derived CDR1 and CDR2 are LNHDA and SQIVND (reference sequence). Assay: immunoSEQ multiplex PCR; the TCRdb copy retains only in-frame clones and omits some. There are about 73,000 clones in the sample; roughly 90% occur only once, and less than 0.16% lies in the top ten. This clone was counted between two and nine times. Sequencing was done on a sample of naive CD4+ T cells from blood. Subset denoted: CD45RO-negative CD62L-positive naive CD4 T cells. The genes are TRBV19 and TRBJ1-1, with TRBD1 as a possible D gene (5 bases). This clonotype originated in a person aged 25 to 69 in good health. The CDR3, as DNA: TGTGGAAGGGGCCGACCGAGAATGAACACTGAAGCTTTCTTT. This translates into CGRGRPRMNTEAFF.